A selection of T cell receptor beta chains follows, all from one sample in a study of T-cell memory formation after mild COVID-19. Via MiXCR, TCRdb re-called the 5' RACE reads, giving one row per CDR3 protein. In the table there are tens of thousands of distinct CDR3 sequences, about 16% of which are singletons. Sequenced input: PBMCs or a T cell subset sorted from them (not recorded which). These receptors all come from an adult who had mild COVID-19 (a few samples of this study predate the infection). Cell type and time point are not known. Each CDR3 is given with its conserved first and last residue. Fields, in order: J gene, D gene, clone size, CDR3 length, V gene, CDR3 DNA, CDR3 protein. The D gene is left open where the match is weak. Rows give clone size only sometimes, using once, few, many, or a class for an expanded clone.

>TRBJ2-2|TRBD2|many|16|TRBV15
TGTGCCACCAGCAGAGATAGACTAGCGGGGACCGGGGAGCTGTTTTTT
CATSRDRLAGTGELFF
>TRBJ2-7|TRBD2|many|14|TRBV12-3/TRBV12-4
TGTGCCAGCAGTTTCCGGGGGGGCCTGGACGAGCAGTACTTC
CASSFRGGLDEQYF
>TRBJ1-1|-|-|15|TRBV20-1
TGCAGTGCAAAGCTCCCCCAGGGTCTGACCACTGAAGCTTTCTTT
CSAKLPQGLTTEAFF
>TRBJ1-1|-|many|16|TRBV5-6
TGTGCCAGCAGCTTGGAAGGGTACGGGACGCCGGCTGAAGCTTTCTTT
CASSLEGYGTPAEAFF
>TRBJ2-3|TRBD2|many|16|TRBV7-3
TGTGCCAGCAGCTTAAGCGGGGGATTCGGGGGAGATACGCAGTATTTT
CASSLSGGFGGDTQYF
>TRBJ2-2|-|medium-sized|16|TRBV7-8
TGTGCCAGCAGCCTACGGGAGCGGTGGGACACCGGGGAGCTGTTTTTT
CASSLRERWDTGELFF
>TRBJ1-1|-|many|14|TRBV7-2
TGTGCCAGCAGCTTAGGGGTAGCGAACACTGAAGCTTTCTTT
CASSLGVANTEAFF
>TRBJ1-5|-|-|15|TRBV7-8
TGTGCCAGCAGCTTAGGTCAGGGGATCAATCAGCCCCAGCATTTT
CASSLGQGINQPQHF
>TRBJ1-2|-|medium-sized|15|TRBV4-2
TGTGCCAGCAGCCAAGGAGCCGGGGTGGACTATGGCTACACCTTC
CASSQGAGVDYGYTF
>TRBJ2-1|TRBD1|many|15|TRBV5-6
TGTGCCAGCAGCTCCATGGACAGGAACTACAATGAGCAGTTCTTC
CASSSMDRNYNEQFF
>TRBJ2-5|-|many|16|TRBV14
TGTGCCAGCAGCCAAGGGGGTTTAGGGACTCAAGAGACCCAGTACTTC
CASSQGGLGTQETQYF
>TRBJ2-7|-|many|13|TRBV25-1
TGTGCCAGTCGGCGGTTGAGCTCCTACGAGCAGTACTTC
CASRRLSSYEQYF
>TRBJ1-2|TRBD1|many|13|TRBV7-8
TGTGCCAGCAGCCAAGGACAGGCCTATGGCTACACCTTC
CASSQGQAYGYTF